This T cell receptor beta chain was identified in a study of neurological immune-mediated disorders. There are many counts of this clonotype. Its antigen is not known. Stored at -80 C, 2 million PBMCs were the source of the unsorted libraries. Study-wide results and limits: Expanded clones shared no identical CDR3 amino acid sequences across subjects, which suggested private TCR-beta repertoires in all groups. HTLV-1-associated myelopathy led in TCR clonal expansion, while multiple sclerosis ranked lowest, below healthy controls.

cDNA synthesis was performed by 5'RACE with 10-nucleotide random UMIs. TCRdb used MiXCR to reprocess the 5' RACE reads, holding one entry per CDR3 protein. The sample carries about 57,000 distinct CDR3 sequences, approximately 11% recorded once. The CDR3 has 17 residues. Trimming removed 5 bases at V and 7 bases at J, with 26 bases between. Germline V gene data show CDR1 as DFQATT and CDR2 as SNEGSKA (reference sequence). Sequenced input: PBMCs. The clonotype originates from a woman aged 60-75 years with HTLV-1-associated myelopathy (HAM/TSP). The rearrangement uses TRBV20-1 and TRBJ1-4, with D perhaps matching TRBD1 (5 bases). The DNA of the CDR3 is TGCAGTGCTCGACCCACCGACCGGGACCACACCCGTGAAAAACTGTTTTTT. This translates into CSARPTDRDHTREKLFF.